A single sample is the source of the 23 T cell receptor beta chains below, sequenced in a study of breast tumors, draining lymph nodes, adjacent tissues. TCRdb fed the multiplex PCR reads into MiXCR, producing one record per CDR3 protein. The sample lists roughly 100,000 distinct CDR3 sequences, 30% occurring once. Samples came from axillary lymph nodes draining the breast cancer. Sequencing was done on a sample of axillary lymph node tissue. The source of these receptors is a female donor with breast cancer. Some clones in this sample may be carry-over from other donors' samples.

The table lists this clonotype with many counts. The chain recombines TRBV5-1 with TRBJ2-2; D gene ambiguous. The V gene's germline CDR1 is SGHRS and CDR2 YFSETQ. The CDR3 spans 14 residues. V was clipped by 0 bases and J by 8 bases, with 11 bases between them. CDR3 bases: TGCGCCAGCAGCTTGGGACCCATCCCGGGGGAGCTGTTTTTT. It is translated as CASSLGPIPGELFF. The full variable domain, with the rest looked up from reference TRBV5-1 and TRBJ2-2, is KAGVTQTPRYLIKTRGQQVTLSCSPISGHRSVSWYQQTPGQGLQFLFEYFSETQRNKGNFPGRFSGRQFSNSRSEMNVSTLELGDSALYLCASSLGPIPGELFFGEGSRLTVL.

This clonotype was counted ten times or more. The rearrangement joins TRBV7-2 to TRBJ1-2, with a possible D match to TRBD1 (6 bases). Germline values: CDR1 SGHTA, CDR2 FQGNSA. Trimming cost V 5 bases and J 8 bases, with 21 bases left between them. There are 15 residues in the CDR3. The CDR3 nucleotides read TGTGCCAGCAGCCCACACGGGGGGGGCGCTGGGGGCTACACCTTC. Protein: CASSPHGGGAGGYTF. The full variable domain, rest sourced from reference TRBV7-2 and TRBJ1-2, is GAGVSQSPSNKVTEKGKDVELRCDPISGHTALYWYRQSLGQGLEFLIYFQGNSAPDKSGLPSDRFSAERTGGSVSTLTIQRTQQEDSAVYLCASSPHGGGAGGYTFGSGTRLTVV.

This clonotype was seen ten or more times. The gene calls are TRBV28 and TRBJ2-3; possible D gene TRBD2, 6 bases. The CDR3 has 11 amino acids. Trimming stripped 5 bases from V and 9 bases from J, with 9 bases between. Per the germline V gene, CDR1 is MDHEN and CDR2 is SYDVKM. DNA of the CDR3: TGTGCCAGCAGTACTAGCTTAACGCAGTATTTT. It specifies CASSTSLTQYF.

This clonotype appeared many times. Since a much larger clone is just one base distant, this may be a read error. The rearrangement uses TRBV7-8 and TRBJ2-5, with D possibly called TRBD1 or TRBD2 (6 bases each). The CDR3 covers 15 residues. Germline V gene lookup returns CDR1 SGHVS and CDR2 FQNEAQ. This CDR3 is CASSLRGAREETQHF. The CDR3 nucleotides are TGTGCCAGCAGCTTAAGGGGGGCGAGGGAAGAGACCCAGCACTTC.

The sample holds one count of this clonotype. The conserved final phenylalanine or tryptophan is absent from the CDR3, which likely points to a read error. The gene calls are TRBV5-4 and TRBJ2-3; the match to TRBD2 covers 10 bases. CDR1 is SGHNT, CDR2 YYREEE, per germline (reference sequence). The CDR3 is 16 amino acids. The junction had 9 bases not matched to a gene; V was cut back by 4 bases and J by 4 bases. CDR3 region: CASSVERGGLSDTQYC. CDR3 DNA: TGTGCCAGCAGCGTCGAGCGGGGGGGCCTATCAGATACGCAGTATTGT.

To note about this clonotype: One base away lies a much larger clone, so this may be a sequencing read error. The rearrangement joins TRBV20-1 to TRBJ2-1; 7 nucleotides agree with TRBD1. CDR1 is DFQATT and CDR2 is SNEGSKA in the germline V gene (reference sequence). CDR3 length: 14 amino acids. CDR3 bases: TGCAATGCCCGGGACAGACCCTCCTACACTGAGCAGTTCTTC. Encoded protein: CNARDRPSYTEQFF.

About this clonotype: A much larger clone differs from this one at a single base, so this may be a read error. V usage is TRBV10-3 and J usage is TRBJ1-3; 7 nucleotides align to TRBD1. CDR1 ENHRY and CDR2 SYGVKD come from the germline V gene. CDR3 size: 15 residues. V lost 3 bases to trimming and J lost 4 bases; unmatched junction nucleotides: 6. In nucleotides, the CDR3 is TGTGCCATCAGTGACAGGGGGGGACTCGGAAACACCATATATTTT. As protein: CAISDRGGLGNTIYF.

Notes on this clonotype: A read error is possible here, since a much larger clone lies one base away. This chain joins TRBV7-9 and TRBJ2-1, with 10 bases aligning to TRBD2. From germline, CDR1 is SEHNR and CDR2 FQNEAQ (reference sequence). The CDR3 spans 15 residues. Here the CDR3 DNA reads TGTGCCAGCAGCTTAGTAGCGGGGGGTTACAATGAGCAGCTCTTC. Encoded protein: CASSLVAGGYNEQLF.

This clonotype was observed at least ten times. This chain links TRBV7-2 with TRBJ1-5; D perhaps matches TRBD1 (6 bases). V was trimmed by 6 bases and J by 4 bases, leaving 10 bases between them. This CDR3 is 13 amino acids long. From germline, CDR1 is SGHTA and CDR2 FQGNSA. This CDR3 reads CASRGTGNQPQHF. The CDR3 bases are TGTGCCAGCAGGGGCACAGGGAATCAGCCCCAGCATTTT. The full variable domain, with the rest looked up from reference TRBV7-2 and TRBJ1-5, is GAGVSQSPSNKVTEKGKDVELRCDPISGHTALYWYRQSLGQGLEFLIYFQGNSAPDKSGLPSDRFSAERTGGSVSTLTIQRTQQEDSAVYLCASRGTGNQPQHFGDGTRLSIL.

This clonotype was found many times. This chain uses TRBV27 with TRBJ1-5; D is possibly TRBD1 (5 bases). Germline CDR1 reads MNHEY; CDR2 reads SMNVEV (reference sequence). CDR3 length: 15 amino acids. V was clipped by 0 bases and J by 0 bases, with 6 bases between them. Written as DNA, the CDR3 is TGTGCCAGCAGTTTATCACAGGTTAGCAATCAGCCCCAGCATTTT. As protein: CASSLSQVSNQPQHF.

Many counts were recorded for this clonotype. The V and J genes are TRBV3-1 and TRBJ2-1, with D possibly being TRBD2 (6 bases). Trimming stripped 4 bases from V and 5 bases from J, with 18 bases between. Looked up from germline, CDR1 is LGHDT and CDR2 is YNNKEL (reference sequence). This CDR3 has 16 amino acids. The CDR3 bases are TGTGCCAGCAGCCCAAAACTAGCCATCTCGAACAATGAGCAGTTCTTC. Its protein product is CASSPKLAISNNEQFF.

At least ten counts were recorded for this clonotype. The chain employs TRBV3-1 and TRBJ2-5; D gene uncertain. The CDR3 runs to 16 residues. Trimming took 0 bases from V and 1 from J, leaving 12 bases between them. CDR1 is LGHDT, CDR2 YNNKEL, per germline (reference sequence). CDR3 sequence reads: CASSQDPIRSQETQYF. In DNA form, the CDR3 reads TGTGCCAGCAGCCAAGATCCGATTAGGAGCCAAGAGACCCAGTACTTC.

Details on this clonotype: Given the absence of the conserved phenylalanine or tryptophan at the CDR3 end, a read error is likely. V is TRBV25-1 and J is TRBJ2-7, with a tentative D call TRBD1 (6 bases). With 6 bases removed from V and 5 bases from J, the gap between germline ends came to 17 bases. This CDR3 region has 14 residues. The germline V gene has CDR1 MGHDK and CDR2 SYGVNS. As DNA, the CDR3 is TGTGCCAGCAGCGACCAGGGGAGTTGGGACGAGCAGTACCTC. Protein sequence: CASSDQGSWDEQYL.

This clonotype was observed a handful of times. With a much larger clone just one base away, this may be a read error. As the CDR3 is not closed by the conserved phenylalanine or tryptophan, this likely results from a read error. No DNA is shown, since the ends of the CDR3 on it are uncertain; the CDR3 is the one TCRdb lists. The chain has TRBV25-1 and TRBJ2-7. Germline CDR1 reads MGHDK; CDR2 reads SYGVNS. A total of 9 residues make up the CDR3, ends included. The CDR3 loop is CASSELRRL.

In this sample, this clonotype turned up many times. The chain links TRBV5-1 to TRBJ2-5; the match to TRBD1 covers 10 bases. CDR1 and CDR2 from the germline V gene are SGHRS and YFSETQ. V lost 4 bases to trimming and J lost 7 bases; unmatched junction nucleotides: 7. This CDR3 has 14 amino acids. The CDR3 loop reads CASSAGQGGGTQYF. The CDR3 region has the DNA TGCGCCAGCAGCGCCGGACAGGGGGGGGGGACCCAGTACTTC.

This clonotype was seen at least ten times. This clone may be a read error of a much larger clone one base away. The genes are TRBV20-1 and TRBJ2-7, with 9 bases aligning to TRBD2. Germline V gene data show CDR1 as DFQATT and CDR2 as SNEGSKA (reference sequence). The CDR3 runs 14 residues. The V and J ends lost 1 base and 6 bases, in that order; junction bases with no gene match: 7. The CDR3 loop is CSARGSGSLSEQYF. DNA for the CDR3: TGCAGTGCTAGAGGTAGCGGGAGCCTTTCCGAGCAGTACTTC.

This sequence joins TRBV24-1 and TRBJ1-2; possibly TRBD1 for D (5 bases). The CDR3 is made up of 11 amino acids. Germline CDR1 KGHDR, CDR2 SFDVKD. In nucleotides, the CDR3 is TGTGGGAAGGGGCGGGCCTATGGCTACACCTTC. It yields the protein CGKGRAYGYTF.

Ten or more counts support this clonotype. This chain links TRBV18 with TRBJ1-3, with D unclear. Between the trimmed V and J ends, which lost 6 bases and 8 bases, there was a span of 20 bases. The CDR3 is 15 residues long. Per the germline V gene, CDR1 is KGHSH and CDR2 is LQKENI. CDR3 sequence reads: CASSPPLGKEHTIYF. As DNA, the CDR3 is TGTGCCAGCTCGCCTCCGTTGGGGAAGGAACACACCATATATTTT.

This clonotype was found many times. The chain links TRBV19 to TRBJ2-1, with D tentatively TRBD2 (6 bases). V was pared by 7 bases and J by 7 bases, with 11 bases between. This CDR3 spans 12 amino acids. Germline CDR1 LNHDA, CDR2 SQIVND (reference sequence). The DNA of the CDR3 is TGTGCCAGTACGAATAGCGGAAATGAGCAGTTCTTC. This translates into CASTNSGNEQFF.

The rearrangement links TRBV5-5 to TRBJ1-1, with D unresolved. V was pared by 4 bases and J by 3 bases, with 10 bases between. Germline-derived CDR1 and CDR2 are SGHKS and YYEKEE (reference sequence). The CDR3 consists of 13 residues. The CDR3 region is CASSAIVDTEAFF. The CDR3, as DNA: TGTGCCAGCAGCGCTATAGTGGACACTGAAGCTTTCTTT. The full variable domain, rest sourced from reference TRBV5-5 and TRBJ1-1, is DAGVTQSPTHLIKTRGQQVTLRCSPISGHKSVSWYQQVLGQGPQFIFQYYEKEERGRGNFPDRFSARQFPNYSSELNVNALLLGDSALYLCASSAIVDTEAFFGQGTRLTVV.

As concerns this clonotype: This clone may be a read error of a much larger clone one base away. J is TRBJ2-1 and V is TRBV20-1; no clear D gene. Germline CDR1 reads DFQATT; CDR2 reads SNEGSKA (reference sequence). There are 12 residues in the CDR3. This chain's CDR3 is CSARDKPYEPFF. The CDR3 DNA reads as TGCAGTGCTAGAGATAAACCCTATGAGCCGTTCTTC.

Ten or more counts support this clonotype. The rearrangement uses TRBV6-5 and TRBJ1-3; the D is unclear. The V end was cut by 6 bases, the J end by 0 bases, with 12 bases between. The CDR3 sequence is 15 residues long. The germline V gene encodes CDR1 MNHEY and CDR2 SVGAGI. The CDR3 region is CASSLGADSGNTIYF. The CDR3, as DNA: TGTGCCAGCAGCCTAGGCGCGGACTCTGGAAACACCATATATTTT.

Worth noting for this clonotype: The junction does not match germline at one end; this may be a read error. The CDR3 region is CASGYERWGRGYTF. CDR3 DNA: TGTGCCAGCGGTTACGAGCGGTGGGGGAGAGGTTACACCTTC. This rearrangement joins TRBV6-5 to TRBJ1-2, with D perhaps matching TRBD1 (5 bases). CDR1 is MNHEY, CDR2 SVGAGI, per germline. CDR3 size: 14 residues.